One sample yielded the 10 T cell receptor beta chains listed below, sequenced in a study of T cell repertoires and HLA-DP antigens. Only in-frame clones appear in the TCRdb table, and some are missing; sequencing was by immunoSEQ multiplex PCR. The repertoire holds about 110,000 clones, with 80% to 95% as singletons. These receptors are not linked to any known antigen. Sequences were obtained from CD4+ T cells from PBMCs. The receptor source for this set is a woman aged 18-35 years in good health and CMV-seronegative.

The V call is TRBV6-6, the J call TRBJ1-5; D remains ambiguous. The V gene lost 4 bases and the J gene lost 0 bases, with 7 bases spanning the gap. Germline CDR1 is MNHNY and CDR2 is SVGAGI (reference sequence). The length of the CDR3 is 14 residues. The CDR3 coding sequence is TGTGCCAGCAGTTTGGTCAGTAGCAATCAGCCCCAGCATTTT. Its protein is CASSLVSSNQPQHF.

The V call is TRBV6-5, the J call TRBJ2-4; TRBD2 matches at 7 bases. Germline V gene data show CDR1 as MNHEY and CDR2 as SVGAGI. The junction had 5 bases not matched to a gene; V was cut back by 6 bases and J by 0 bases. The CDR3 consists of 15 residues. CDR3 residues: CASRGEGLAKNIQYF. CDR3 in DNA: TGTGCCAGCAGAGGGGAGGGGCTAGCCAAAAACATTCAGTACTTC.

The chain is built from TRBV18 and TRBJ2-7; 7 bases are a match to TRBD2. With V trimmed by 4 bases and J by 2 bases, 11 bases remained unmatched. The CDR3 is 16 residues long. Germline lookup yields CDR1 KGHSH and CDR2 LQKENI. In DNA form, the CDR3 reads TGTGCCAGCTCACGGACAAGTTTCGGGACTACCTACGAGCAGTACGTC. It encodes CASSRTSFGTTYEQYV.

V usage is TRBV11-3 and J usage is TRBJ2-5; 7 nucleotides agree with TRBD2. The CDR3 totals 16 residues. V was pared by 1 base and J by 4 bases, with 9 bases of the junction left unmatched. Germline V gene data show CDR1 as SGHNT and CDR2 as YENEEA. In nucleotides, the CDR3 is TGTGCCAGCAGCTTAGCCCCTAGCGGAGATCTAGAGACCCAGTACTTC. Encoded protein: CASSLAPSGDLETQYF.

This sequence joins TRBV12-5 and TRBJ1-1; D perhaps matches TRBD1 (6 bases). Germline V lookup: CDR1 LGHNT, CDR2 FRNRAP. This CDR3 comprises 13 residues. The germline V and J ends were trimmed by 6 bases and 3 bases, with 11 bases remaining between them. CDR3 in amino acids: CASGKDRYTEAFF. CDR3 bases: TGTGCTAGTGGAAAAGACAGGTACACTGAAGCTTTCTTT.

V is TRBV19 and J is TRBJ2-3; D remains ambiguous. Germline CDR1 is LNHDA and CDR2 is SQIVND (reference sequence). This CDR3 contains 13 residues. The germline V and J ends were trimmed by 4 bases and 2 bases, with 7 bases remaining between them. The CDR3 protein is CASSTSFTDTQYF. Here the CDR3 DNA reads TGTGCCAGTAGTACGTCTTTCACAGATACGCAGTATTTT.

The chain is built from TRBV6-6 and TRBJ2-5; D not resolved. The CDR3 runs 13 residues. Between the trimmed V and J ends, which lost 6 bases and 4 bases, there was a span of 12 bases. The germline CDR1 and CDR2 sequences are MNHNY and SVGAGI (reference sequence). In DNA form, the CDR3 reads TGTGCCAGCAGGCCCGGGTGGGGAGAGACCCAGTACTTC. Its translation is CASRPGWGETQYF.

The CDR3 spells CASRDRGPSGYTF. The CDR3 DNA reads as TGTGCCAGCAGAGACAGGGGCCCTAGTGGCTACACCTTC. The J gene is TRBJ1-2, the V gene TRBV2; 8 positions match TRBD1. The germline V gene encodes CDR1 SNHLY and CDR2 FYNNEI. CDR3 length: 13 amino acids. The V segment lost 6 bases and the J segment 7 bases; nucleotides outside the gene matches: 7.

This sequence joins TRBV6-5 and TRBJ1-1; a possible D gene is TRBD1 (5 bases). Trimming took off 6 bases at V and 7 bases at J, with 9 bases between the two ends. Germline lookup yields CDR1 MNHEY and CDR2 SVGAGI. The CDR3 is made up of 11 amino acids. CDR3 in amino acids: CASSQGVEAFF. The CDR3 DNA reads as TGTGCCAGCAGCCAGGGTGTTGAAGCTTTCTTT.

This clone was found a few times. The V and J genes are TRBV7-9 and TRBJ1-1; 7 bases line up with TRBD1. This CDR3 is built from 13 residues. Germline values: CDR1 SEHNR, CDR2 FQNEAQ (reference sequence). Germline trimming cut 5 bases from V and 8 bases from J; bases unmatched to any gene: 8. CDR3 bases: TGTGCCAGCAGCCAGGGGGTAAGAGTAGAAGCTTTCTTT. Amino acid sequence: CASSQGVRVEAFF.